The present entry profiles one TCR beta chain with its context. This record belongs to a study of blood T cell repertoires in COVID-19. The V gene end was trimmed by 6 bases and the J gene end by 7 bases; junction bases not matched to a gene: 6. This CDR3 region has 13 residues. CDR1 SQVTM and CDR2 ANQGSEA come from the germline V gene. Cohorts were determined from participant-reported clinical history. Original processing methods: It was from reference gene primer amplification that nucleated cell counts were estimated. Produced via immunoSEQ multiplex PCR; TCRdb's table is partial and in-frame only. The V and J calls and clone size come from that table; D and trimming were worked out from the DNA. Among about 200,000 clones, roughly 86% were seen once, and the ten largest hold 3.5% to 4%.

The sequenced material came from PBMCs or T cells enriched from blood (not recorded which). This TCR was recovered from a woman aged 25 to 39 with acute COVID-19. This sequence joins TRBV29-1 and TRBJ1-6, with TRBD1 matching over 7 bases. The CDR3 spells CSVRQGPNSPLHF. The CDR3 DNA follows: TGCAGCGTAAGACAGGGCCCGAATTCACCCCTCCACTTT.